Sequencing of this TCR beta chain was carried out in a study of cytomegalovirus exposure and HLA in healthy donors. The CDR3 has 16 residues. Germline V gene data show CDR1 as SGHVS and CDR2 as FQNEAQ. Trimming left V 6 bases short and J 5 bases short, with 22 bases between. TCRdb's copy holds only in-frame clones and misses some; the assay was immunoSEQ multiplex PCR. The data show roughly 75,000 clones, roughly 95% seen once. Study-wide points: That first-cohort TCR clusters tended to co-occur in the approximately 110 validation repertoires was found in a later analysis. Rare sequences made up most TCRs, while some public TCRs were found in many donors.

About this clone: Its antigen is unidentified.

The TCR sequence derives from a woman in her late teens or twenties in good health and CMV-seropositive. This chain joins TRBV7-8 and TRBJ1-1; D is perhaps TRBD1 (6 bases). Sequencing was carried out using PBMCs. The CDR3 DNA reads as TGTGCCAGCAGGCCGACCGTAGGGGGGGGTCGGACTGAAGCTTTCTTT. It translates to CASRPTVGGGRTEAFF.